This T cell receptor beta chain was profiled in a study of graft-versus-host responses after intestinal transplantation. Study information: Recipients were given multivisceral, liver-intestinal, or isolated intestinal transplants. Anti-thymocyte globulin induction, then tacrolimus and steroids for around three years, went to all recipients.

Of note for this clone: Its specificity is not known.

Some clones are missing from TCRdb's copy, which holds only in-frame ones; the method was immunoSEQ multiplex PCR. The sample includes around 90,000 clones, 92% of them seen just once. Trimming pared 0 bases from V and 3 bases from J, leaving 10 bases between. The CDR3 totals 15 residues. Germline CDR1 and CDR2: SGDLS and YYNGEE. Whole-study results and caveats: Circulating GvH clones peaking coincided with falling HvG clones soon after transplant. Present in recipient marrow, GvH clones included some that appeared first in ileum or blood.

The TCR comes from a human donor who was the organ donor for an intestinal transplant. The source material was unstimulated CD8+ T cells sorted from spleen or lymph node cells, sampled before transplant. The chain is built from TRBV9 and TRBJ1-3; possibly TRBD1 for D (6 bases). The CDR3 is CASSVEQGIGNTIYF. In nucleotides, the CDR3 is TGTGCCAGCAGCGTAGAACAGGGTATTGGAAACACCATATATTTT.